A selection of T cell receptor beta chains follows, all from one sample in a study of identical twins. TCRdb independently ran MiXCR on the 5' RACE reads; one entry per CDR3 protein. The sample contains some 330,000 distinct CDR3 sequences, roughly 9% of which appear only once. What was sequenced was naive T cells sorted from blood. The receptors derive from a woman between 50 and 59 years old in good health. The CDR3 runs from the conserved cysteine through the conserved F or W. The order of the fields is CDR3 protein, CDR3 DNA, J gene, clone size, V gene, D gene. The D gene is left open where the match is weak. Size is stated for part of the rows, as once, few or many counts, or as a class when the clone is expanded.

cdr3_aa: CASSLRGTPVETQYF; cdr3_nt: TGCGCCAGCAGCTTGCGAGGCACCCCGGTGGAGACCCAGTACTTC; j_call: TRBJ2-5; clone_size: few; v_call: TRBV5-1; d_call: NA
cdr3_aa: CSARPGTKVNNEQFF; cdr3_nt: TGCAGTGCCCGGCCCGGGACTAAGGTCAACAATGAGCAGTTCTTC; j_call: TRBJ2-1; clone_size: NA; v_call: TRBV20-1; d_call: TRBD2
cdr3_aa: CASSLEVSGTQYF; cdr3_nt: TGTGCCAGCAGCCTTGAGGTCAGTGGTACGCAGTATTTT; j_call: TRBJ2-3; clone_size: NA; v_call: TRBV5-6; d_call: NA
cdr3_aa: CSARAVQGSGANVLTF; cdr3_nt: TGCAGTGCTAGAGCTGTACAGGGCTCTGGGGCCAACGTCCTGACTTTC; j_call: TRBJ2-6; clone_size: few; v_call: TRBV20-1; d_call: NA
cdr3_aa: CATSDPDSYNEQFF; cdr3_nt: TGTGCCACCAGTGATCCCGACAGCTACAATGAGCAGTTCTTC; j_call: TRBJ2-1; clone_size: few; v_call: TRBV24-1; d_call: NA
cdr3_aa: CASSNTDPNYGYTF; cdr3_nt: TGTGCCAGCTCAAACACCGATCCTAACTATGGCTACACCTTC; j_call: TRBJ1-2; clone_size: NA; v_call: TRBV2; d_call: NA
cdr3_aa: CASSPQVTVNTEAFF; cdr3_nt: TGCGCCAGCAGCCCGCAGGTGACGGTGAACACTGAAGCTTTCTTT; j_call: TRBJ1-1; clone_size: many; v_call: TRBV4-1; d_call: NA
cdr3_aa: CASSSDGYTGELFF; cdr3_nt: TGTGCCAGCAGCTCCGACGGATACACCGGGGAGCTGTTTTTT; j_call: TRBJ2-2; clone_size: few; v_call: TRBV7-9; d_call: NA
cdr3_aa: CSANPTRGTDTQYF; cdr3_nt: TGCAGTGCTAATCCCACTAGGGGCACAGATACGCAGTATTTT; j_call: TRBJ2-3; clone_size: NA; v_call: TRBV20-1; d_call: NA
cdr3_aa: CAISESSGTGNEQFF; cdr3_nt: TGTGCCATCAGTGAGTCGAGTGGGACTGGCAATGAGCAGTTCTTC; j_call: TRBJ2-1; clone_size: NA; v_call: TRBV10-3; d_call: NA
cdr3_aa: CASSLGGSGVETQYF; cdr3_nt: TGTGCCAGCAGTTTGGGCGGGAGTGGCGTAGAGACCCAGTACTTC; j_call: TRBJ2-5; clone_size: many; v_call: TRBV12-3/TRBV12-4; d_call: TRBD2
cdr3_aa: CASKSRQGVTEAFF; cdr3_nt: TGTGCCAGTAAGAGCAGACAGGGCGTCACTGAAGCTTTCTTT; j_call: TRBJ1-1; clone_size: few; v_call: TRBV19; d_call: TRBD1
cdr3_aa: CASSLGNRGRGETQYF; cdr3_nt: TGTGCCAGCAGCTTGGGCAACAGGGGGCGCGGAGAGACCCAGTACTTC; j_call: TRBJ2-5; clone_size: NA; v_call: TRBV7-2; d_call: TRBD1
cdr3_aa: CSVDFPQSSYNEQFF; cdr3_nt: TGCAGCGTTGACTTTCCCCAAAGCTCCTACAATGAGCAGTTCTTC; j_call: TRBJ2-1; clone_size: few; v_call: TRBV29-1; d_call: NA
cdr3_aa: CASGLSWGGYPF; cdr3_nt: TGTGCTAGTGGTTTGTCGTGGGGTGGCTACCCCTTC; j_call: TRBJ1-2; clone_size: NA; v_call: TRBV12-5; d_call: NA
cdr3_aa: CSASRLAGGIYNEQFF; cdr3_nt: TGCAGTGCTAGTAGGCTAGCGGGGGGAATCTACAATGAGCAGTTCTTC; j_call: TRBJ2-1; clone_size: NA; v_call: TRBV20-1; d_call: TRBD2
cdr3_aa: CASRHIGQREETQYF; cdr3_nt: TGTGCCAGCAGACATATTGGACAGAGAGAAGAGACCCAGTACTTC; j_call: TRBJ2-5; clone_size: many; v_call: TRBV11-2; d_call: NA
cdr3_aa: CASGSAGAYNEQFF; cdr3_nt: TGTGCCAGCGGGTCAGCGGGAGCCTACAATGAGCAGTTCTTC; j_call: TRBJ2-1; clone_size: few; v_call: TRBV6-1; d_call: TRBD2
cdr3_aa: CASSDGRGKSEQYF; cdr3_nt: TGTGCCAGTAGTGATGGCAGGGGGAAGTCCGAGCAGTACTTC; j_call: TRBJ2-7; clone_size: few; v_call: TRBV19; d_call: TRBD1
cdr3_aa: CASSFHQRGWNTEAFF; cdr3_nt: TGTGCCAGCAGTTTCCATCAGAGAGGGTGGAACACTGAAGCTTTCTTT; j_call: TRBJ1-1; clone_size: few; v_call: TRBV27; d_call: NA
cdr3_aa: CASSGLAGGYNEQFF; cdr3_nt: TGTGCCAGCAGCGGACTAGCGGGAGGCTACAATGAGCAGTTCTTC; j_call: TRBJ2-1; clone_size: few; v_call: TRBV12-3/TRBV12-4; d_call: TRBD2
cdr3_aa: CASSQTRADFYGYTF; cdr3_nt: TGTGCCAGCAGCCAAACGCGGGCAGATTTCTATGGCTACACCTTC; j_call: TRBJ1-2; clone_size: few; v_call: TRBV16; d_call: NA
cdr3_aa: CASSLGQGLGGVNTEAFF; cdr3_nt: TGCGCCAGCAGCCTGGGACAGGGGCTCGGAGGAGTGAACACTGAAGCTTTCTTT; j_call: TRBJ1-1; clone_size: few; v_call: TRBV5-1; d_call: TRBD1
cdr3_aa: CASTDRAYGYTF; cdr3_nt: TGTGCCAGCACTGACAGGGCCTATGGCTACACCTTC; j_call: TRBJ1-2; clone_size: few; v_call: TRBV7-8; d_call: TRBD1
cdr3_aa: CSAFLAGGTTDTQYF; cdr3_nt: TGCAGTGCTTTCCTAGCGGGTGGGACCACAGATACGCAGTATTTT; j_call: TRBJ2-3; clone_size: few; v_call: TRBV20-1; d_call: TRBD2
cdr3_aa: CASASREAVDTQYF; cdr3_nt: TGTGCCAGCGCAAGTCGGGAGGCCGTAGATACGCAGTATTTT; j_call: TRBJ2-3; clone_size: NA; v_call: TRBV27; d_call: TRBD2
cdr3_aa: CAWSGTAYEQYF; cdr3_nt: TGTGCCTGGAGTGGGACAGCCTACGAGCAGTACTTC; j_call: TRBJ2-7; clone_size: NA; v_call: TRBV30; d_call: NA
cdr3_aa: CSVVVGWSGGMVTGELFF; cdr3_nt: TGCAGCGTTGTTGTAGGTTGGAGCGGGGGAATGGTCACCGGGGAGCTGTTTTTT; j_call: TRBJ2-2; clone_size: many; v_call: TRBV29-1; d_call: TRBD2
cdr3_aa: CASSPGGNGETQYF; cdr3_nt: TGTGCCAGCAGTCCTGGGGGCAATGGGGAGACCCAGTACTTC; j_call: TRBJ2-5; clone_size: NA; v_call: TRBV28; d_call: NA
cdr3_aa: CASTRGEMFTTDTQYF; cdr3_nt: TGCGCCAGCACGAGGGGGGAAATGTTCACCACAGATACGCAGTATTTT; j_call: TRBJ2-3; clone_size: NA; v_call: TRBV5-1; d_call: NA
cdr3_aa: CASSLATTANEAFF; cdr3_nt: TGCGCCAGCAGCTTGGCCACCACAGCGAATGAAGCTTTCTTT; j_call: TRBJ1-1; clone_size: NA; v_call: TRBV5-1; d_call: NA
cdr3_aa: CASSLDRAPDTQYF; cdr3_nt: TGCGCCAGCAGCCTTGACAGGGCCCCAGATACGCAGTATTTT; j_call: TRBJ2-3; clone_size: many; v_call: TRBV5-1; d_call: TRBD1
cdr3_aa: CASSTTTSVTDAQYF; cdr3_nt: TGTGCCAGCAGCACCACCACTAGTGTGACAGATGCGCAGTATTTT; j_call: TRBJ2-3; clone_size: once; v_call: TRBV7-6; d_call: NA
cdr3_aa: CASSEGGGRLTGELFF; cdr3_nt: TGCGCCAGCAGTGAGGGTGGCGGGAGATTAACCGGGGAGCTGTTTTTT; j_call: TRBJ2-2; clone_size: many; v_call: TRBV10-2; d_call: TRBD2
cdr3_aa: CASSSNMNTEAFF; cdr3_nt: TGCGCCAGCAGCTCCAATATGAACACTGAAGCTTTCTTT; j_call: TRBJ1-1; clone_size: few; v_call: TRBV5-1; d_call: NA
cdr3_aa: CASSYGTGDQPQHF; cdr3_nt: TGTGCCAGCAGTTACGGGACAGGGGATCAGCCCCAGCATTTT; j_call: TRBJ1-5; clone_size: few; v_call: TRBV27; d_call: TRBD1
cdr3_aa: CASSATSGRGDTQYF; cdr3_nt: TGTGCCAGCAGCGCGACTAGCGGGAGGGGAGATACGCAGTATTTT; j_call: TRBJ2-3; clone_size: many; v_call: TRBV5-5; d_call: TRBD2
cdr3_aa: CASSNGQIPPNEQFF; cdr3_nt: TGCGCCAGCAGCAACGGACAGATCCCCCCCAATGAGCAGTTCTTC; j_call: TRBJ2-1; clone_size: few; v_call: TRBV5-1; d_call: NA
cdr3_aa: CASTRGVNTEAFF; cdr3_nt: TGTGCCAGCACCCGGGGGGTGAACACTGAAGCTTTCTTT; j_call: TRBJ1-1; clone_size: many; v_call: TRBV11-2; d_call: NA
cdr3_aa: CASSPGLAGQETQYF; cdr3_nt: TGTGCCAGCAGCCCAGGACTAGCGGGCCAAGAGACCCAGTACTTC; j_call: TRBJ2-5; clone_size: many; v_call: TRBV12-3/TRBV12-4; d_call: TRBD2
cdr3_aa: CASSLSGRATDTQYF; cdr3_nt: TGTGCCAGCAGTTTAAGTGGAAGGGCCACAGATACGCAGTATTTT; j_call: TRBJ2-3; clone_size: few; v_call: TRBV27; d_call: NA
cdr3_aa: CASSLVLLAKNIQYF; cdr3_nt: TGTGCCAGCAGTTTGGTGCTCCTAGCCAAAAACATTCAGTACTTC; j_call: TRBJ2-4; clone_size: few; v_call: TRBV12-3/TRBV12-4; d_call: NA
cdr3_aa: CASTRRERETQYF; cdr3_nt: TGTGCCAGCACCCGGCGGGAGAGAGAGACCCAGTACTTC; j_call: TRBJ2-5; clone_size: many; v_call: TRBV2; d_call: TRBD2
cdr3_aa: CASRYTTSGRWTDTQYF; cdr3_nt: TGTGCCAGCAGATACACAACTAGCGGGAGGTGGACAGATACGCAGTATTTT; j_call: TRBJ2-3; clone_size: few; v_call: TRBV7-9; d_call: TRBD2
cdr3_aa: CASSFPQRGTTDTQYF; cdr3_nt: TGTGCCAGCAGTTTTCCCCAGCGGGGGACGACAGATACGCAGTATTTT; j_call: TRBJ2-3; clone_size: NA; v_call: TRBV28; d_call: TRBD2
cdr3_aa: CASSKPPNTEAFF; cdr3_nt: TGTGCCAGCAGTAAGCCCCCGAACACTGAAGCTTTCTTT; j_call: TRBJ1-1; clone_size: few; v_call: TRBV7-3; d_call: NA
cdr3_aa: CASSGLANTGELFF; cdr3_nt: TGCGCCAGCAGCGGCCTGGCGAACACCGGGGAGCTGTTTTTT; j_call: TRBJ2-2; clone_size: many; v_call: TRBV5-1; d_call: NA
cdr3_aa: CASTPEGAGGLIDYGYTF; cdr3_nt: TGTGCCAGCACCCCGGAAGGGGCAGGGGGACTTATTGACTATGGCTACACCTTC; j_call: TRBJ1-2; clone_size: NA; v_call: TRBV13; d_call: TRBD1
cdr3_aa: CASSANQETQYF; cdr3_nt: TGTGCCAGCAGCGCCAACCAAGAGACCCAGTACTTC; j_call: TRBJ2-5; clone_size: few; v_call: TRBV9; d_call: NA
cdr3_aa: CASSWGLAVTLYNEQFF; cdr3_nt: TGCGCCAGCAGCTGGGGGCTAGCGGTGACCCTCTACAATGAGCAGTTCTTC; j_call: TRBJ2-1; clone_size: few; v_call: TRBV4-1; d_call: NA
cdr3_aa: CASSPRGDYNEQFF; cdr3_nt: TGCGCCAGCAGCCCGCGGGGGGACTACAATGAGCAGTTCTTC; j_call: TRBJ2-1; clone_size: many; v_call: TRBV5-1; d_call: TRBD2
cdr3_aa: CASSSPGRSYGYTF; cdr3_nt: TGCGCCAGCAGCTCCCCCGGGAGAAGCTATGGCTACACCTTC; j_call: TRBJ1-2; clone_size: few; v_call: TRBV4-1; d_call: NA
cdr3_aa: CASSTLAGVNYEQYF; cdr3_nt: TGTGCCAGCAGCACTCTAGCGGGAGTGAACTACGAGCAGTACTTC; j_call: TRBJ2-7; clone_size: few; v_call: TRBV28; d_call: TRBD2
cdr3_aa: CATEAGDGAGELFF; cdr3_nt: TGTGCCACCGAAGCGGGAGATGGAGCCGGGGAGCTGTTTTTT; j_call: TRBJ2-2; clone_size: NA; v_call: TRBV15; d_call: TRBD2
cdr3_aa: CASSFSLARGGQPQHF; cdr3_nt: TGTGCCAGCAGTTTTTCCCTCGCCAGGGGTGGTCAGCCCCAGCATTTT; j_call: TRBJ1-5; clone_size: NA; v_call: TRBV12-3/TRBV12-4; d_call: NA
cdr3_aa: CASSYSFTSGSYNEQFF; cdr3_nt: TGTGCCAGCAGTTACTCCTTTACTAGCGGGAGTTACAATGAGCAGTTCTTC; j_call: TRBJ2-1; clone_size: many; v_call: TRBV6-2/TRBV6-3; d_call: TRBD2
cdr3_aa: CASSPSEGTAAYNEQFF; cdr3_nt: TGTGCCAGCAGTCCCTCAGAAGGGACCGCAGCCTACAATGAGCAGTTCTTC; j_call: TRBJ2-1; clone_size: few; v_call: TRBV6-5; d_call: NA
cdr3_aa: CASSGGDGYTF; cdr3_nt: TGTGCCAGCAGCGGGGGGGATGGCTACACCTTC; j_call: TRBJ1-2; clone_size: few; v_call: TRBV11-2; d_call: NA
cdr3_aa: CASSPLARTQYF; cdr3_nt: TGTGCCAGCAGCCCTCTAGCGAGGACGCAGTATTTT; j_call: TRBJ2-3; clone_size: NA; v_call: TRBV11-2; d_call: NA
cdr3_aa: CSVIPGVMSTDTQYF; cdr3_nt: TGCAGTGTTATCCCGGGAGTAATGAGCACAGATACGCAGTATTTT; j_call: TRBJ2-3; clone_size: NA; v_call: TRBV20-1; d_call: NA